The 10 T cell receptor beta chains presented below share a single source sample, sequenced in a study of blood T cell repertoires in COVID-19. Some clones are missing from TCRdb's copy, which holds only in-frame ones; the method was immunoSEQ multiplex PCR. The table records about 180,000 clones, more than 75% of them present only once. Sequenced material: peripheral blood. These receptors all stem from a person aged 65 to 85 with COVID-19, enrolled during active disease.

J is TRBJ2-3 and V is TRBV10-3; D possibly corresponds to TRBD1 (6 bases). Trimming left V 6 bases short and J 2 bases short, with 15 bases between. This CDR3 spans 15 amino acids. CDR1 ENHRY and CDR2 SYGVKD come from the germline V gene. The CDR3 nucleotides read TGTGCCATCAGCGAAATGGACAGCCCCACAGATACGCAGTATTTT. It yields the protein CAISEMDSPTDTQYF.

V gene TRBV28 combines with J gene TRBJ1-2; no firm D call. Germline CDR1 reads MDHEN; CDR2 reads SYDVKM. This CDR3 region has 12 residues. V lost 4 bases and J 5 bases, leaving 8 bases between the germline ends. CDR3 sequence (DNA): TGTGCCAGCAGTTCCGGGAATTATGGCTACACCTTC. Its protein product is CASSSGNYGYTF.

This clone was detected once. CDR3 in DNA: TGCGCCAGCAGCTTGAACGACAGGGGGGGCTACACCTTC. Its translation is CASSLNDRGGYTF. V usage is TRBV5-1 and J usage is TRBJ1-2; 9 nucleotides align to TRBD1. CDR3 size: 13 residues. V shed 1 base and J 8 bases; nucleotides not matched to a gene: 3. Germline values: CDR1 SGHRS, CDR2 YFSETQ.

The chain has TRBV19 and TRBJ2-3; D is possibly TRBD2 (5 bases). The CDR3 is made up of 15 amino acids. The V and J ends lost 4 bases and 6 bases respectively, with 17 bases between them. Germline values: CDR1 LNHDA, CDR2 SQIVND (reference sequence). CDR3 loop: CASSTISSGSDTQYF. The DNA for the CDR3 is TGTGCCAGTAGTACGATTAGTTCGGGGAGCGATACGCAGTATTTT.

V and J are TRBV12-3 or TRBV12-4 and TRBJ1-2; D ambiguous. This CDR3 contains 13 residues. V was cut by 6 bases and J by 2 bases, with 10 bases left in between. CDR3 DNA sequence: TGTGCCAGCAGCCTACAGCGGAACTATGGCTACACCTTC. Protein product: CASSLQRNYGYTF.

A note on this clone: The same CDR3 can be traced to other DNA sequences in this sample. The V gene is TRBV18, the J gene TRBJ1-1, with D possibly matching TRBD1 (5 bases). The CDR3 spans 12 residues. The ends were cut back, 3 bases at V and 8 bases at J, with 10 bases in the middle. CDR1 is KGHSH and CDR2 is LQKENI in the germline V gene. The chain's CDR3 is CASSPGQGEAFF. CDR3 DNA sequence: TGTGCCAGCTCACCGGGGCAGGGAGAAGCTTTCTTT. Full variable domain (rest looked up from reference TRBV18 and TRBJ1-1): NAGVMQNPRHLVRRRGQEARLRCSPMKGHSHVYWYRQLPEEGLKFMVYLQKENIIDESGMPKERFSAEFPKEGPSILRIQQVVRGDSAAYFCASSPGQGEAFFGQGTRLTVV.

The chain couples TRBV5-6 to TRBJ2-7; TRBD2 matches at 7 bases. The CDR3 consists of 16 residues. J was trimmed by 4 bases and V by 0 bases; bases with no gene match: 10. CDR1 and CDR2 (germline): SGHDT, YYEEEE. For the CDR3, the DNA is TGTGCCAGCAGCTTGGGTAGGGCTAGCGGACCGTACGAGCAGTACTTC. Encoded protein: CASSLGRASGPYEQYF.

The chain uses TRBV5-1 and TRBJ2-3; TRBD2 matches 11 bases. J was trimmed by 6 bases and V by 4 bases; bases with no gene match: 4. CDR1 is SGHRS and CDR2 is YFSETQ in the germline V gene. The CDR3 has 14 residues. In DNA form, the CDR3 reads TGCGCCAGCAGCCCCGGGACTAGCGGTGATACGCAGTATTTT. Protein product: CASSPGTSGDTQYF.

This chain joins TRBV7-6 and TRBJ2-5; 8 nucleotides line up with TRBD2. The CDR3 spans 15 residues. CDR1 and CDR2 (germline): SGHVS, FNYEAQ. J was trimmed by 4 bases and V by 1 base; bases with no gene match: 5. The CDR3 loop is CASSLDPGGRETQYF. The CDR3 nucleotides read TGTGCCAGCAGCTTAGATCCGGGGGGGCGAGAGACCCAGTACTTC.

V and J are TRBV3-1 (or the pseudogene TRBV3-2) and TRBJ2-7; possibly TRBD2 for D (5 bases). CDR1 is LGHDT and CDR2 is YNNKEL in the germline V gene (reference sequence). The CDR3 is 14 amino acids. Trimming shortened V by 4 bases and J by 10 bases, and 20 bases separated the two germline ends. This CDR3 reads CASSPSMEAYGQYF. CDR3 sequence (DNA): TGTGCCAGCAGCCCCAGTATGGAGGCCTACGGACAGTACTTC.